A single sample is the source of the 17 T cell receptor beta chains below, sequenced in a study of T cell responses to AZD1222 COVID-19 vaccine. TCRdb keeps only in-frame clones here, not all; method: immunoSEQ multiplex PCR. The sample holds tens of thousands of clones, 85% seen once. The input for sequencing was peripheral blood, taken on day 0 of AZD1222 vaccination. Receptors originate from an adult in good health.

The chain joins TRBV4-3 to TRBJ2-5, with D possibly matching TRBD2 (5 bases). The CDR3 covers 15 residues. Per the germline V gene, CDR1 is LGHNA and CDR2 is YSLEER. V lost 0 bases, J lost 6 bases, and 14 bases lay in between. The CDR3 DNA follows: TGCGCCAGCAGCCAAGAACCTTACGGGGAACAGACCCAGTACTTC. Translating it yields CASSQEPYGEQTQYF.

V is TRBV28 and J is TRBJ2-6, with D possibly called TRBD1 or TRBD2 (5 bases each). The V and J ends lost 6 bases and 4 bases respectively, with 13 bases between them. The CDR3 covers 15 residues. CDR1 is MDHEN and CDR2 is SYDVKM in the germline V gene. The CDR3 reads CASSNPGTGANVLTF. CDR3 coding DNA: TGTGCCAGCAGCAATCCCGGGACCGGGGCCAACGTCCTGACTTTC.

The chain couples TRBV5-1 to TRBJ2-2; TRBD2 agrees at 9 bases. The CDR3 runs to 16 residues. CDR1 is SGHRS, CDR2 YFSETQ, per germline. The V and J ends lost 4 bases and 4 bases, in that order; junction bases with no gene match: 8. This CDR3 is CASSPGGGAVTGELFF. The DNA of the CDR3 is TGCGCCAGCAGCCCCGGCGGGGGGGCGGTCACCGGGGAGCTGTTTTTT. The whole variable domain, remainder taken from reference TRBV5-1 and TRBJ2-2, is KAGVTQTPRYLIKTRGQQVTLSCSPISGHRSVSWYQQTPGQGLQFLFEYFSETQRNKGNFPGRFSGRQFSNSRSEMNVSTLELGDSALYLCASSPGGGAVTGELFFGEGSRLTVL.

The chain couples TRBV18 to TRBJ2-7, with no clear D. V lost 3 bases and J 6 bases, leaving 18 bases between the germline ends. This CDR3 has 15 amino acids. In germline, CDR1 is KGHSH, CDR2 LQKENI. CDR3 in amino acids: CASSPRREWGSEQYF. The CDR3, as DNA: TGTGCCAGCTCACCTCGTCGAGAGTGGGGATCCGAGCAGTACTTC.

The V call is TRBV12-5, the J call TRBJ1-1; weak D call: TRBD1 (6 bases). Looked up from germline, CDR1 is LGHNT and CDR2 is FRNRAP. Trimming cost V 5 bases and J 1 base, with 11 bases left between them. The CDR3 is 14 amino acids. As DNA, the CDR3 is TGTGCTAGTGGTCCTGGGACACCGAACACTGAAGCTTTCTTT. Its protein is CASGPGTPNTEAFF.

This clone was seen more than once but under ten times. This chain connects TRBV2 to TRBJ2-5, with 7 bases fitting TRBD2. CDR1 SNHLY and CDR2 FYNNEI come from the germline V gene. The V gene end was trimmed by 8 bases and the J gene end by 4 bases; junction bases not matched to a gene: 4. CDR3 length: 12 amino acids. DNA for the CDR3: TGTGCCAGCGGGGACTACGGAGAGACCCAGTACTTC. Amino acid sequence: CASGDYGETQYF.

CDR3 DNA: TGTGCCAGCTCGCGACAGATTGCAACTAATGAAAAACTGTTTTTT. This gives the protein CASSRQIATNEKLFF. This sequence joins TRBV27 and TRBJ1-4; the D gene is possibly TRBD1 (5 bases). The CDR3 extends over 15 amino acids. The germline V gene encodes CDR1 MNHEY and CDR2 SMNVEV (reference sequence). V lost 8 bases, J lost 0 bases, and 13 bases lay in between.

This chain links TRBV25-1 with TRBJ1-3; D ambiguous. Trimming left V 7 bases short and J 8 bases short, with 6 bases between. The germline gives CDR1 MGHDK, CDR2 SYGVNS. The CDR3 spans 10 residues. The CDR3, as DNA: TGTGCCAGCATGTGGGACACCATATATTTT. Encoded protein: CASMWDTIYF.

The chain is built from TRBV9 and TRBJ2-7; a possible D gene is TRBD1 (5 bases). Germline lookup yields CDR1 SGDLS and CDR2 YYNGEE. The length of the CDR3 is 13 residues. The ends were cut back, 5 bases at V and 1 base at J, with 10 bases in the middle. The CDR3 bases are TGTGCCAGCAGTGATGGGGCGTCCTACGAGCAGTACTTC. This translates into CASSDGASYEQYF.

The J gene is TRBJ2-5, the V gene TRBV4-1; D is perhaps TRBD1 or TRBD2 (5 bases each). Per germline, CDR1 MGHRA and CDR2 YSYEKL. The CDR3 totals 16 residues. V gave up 1 base and J gave up 0 bases, with 12 bases separating them. The CDR3 DNA is TGCGCCAGCAGCCAAGCTATGGGACCTTACCAAGAGACCCAGTACTTC. This translates into CASSQAMGPYQETQYF.

V gene TRBV11-2 combines with J gene TRBJ2-7, with no clear D. V was shortened by 1 base and J by 2 bases, with 15 bases between the two germline ends. This CDR3 has 16 amino acids. Germline values: CDR1 SGHAT, CDR2 FQNNGV. The CDR3 reads CASSLVRRHRPYEQYF. The CDR3 nucleotides are TGTGCCAGCAGCTTAGTTCGGAGACACCGGCCCTACGAGCAGTACTTC.

This chain links TRBV7-2 with TRBJ1-2; D gene uncertain. The CDR3 length is 16 residues. The V and J ends lost 4 bases and 1 base respectively, with 16 bases between them. Germline V CDR1 and CDR2: SGHTA, FQGNSA. The CDR3: CASSYGRSQFNYGYTF. The CDR3 DNA reads as TGTGCCAGCAGCTACGGACGGAGTCAATTTAACTATGGCTACACCTTC.

The CDR3: CASSAQDRGAGYTF. The CDR3 nucleotides read TGTGCCAGCAGCGCCCAGGACAGGGGTGCTGGCTACACCTTC. The chain is built from TRBV9 and TRBJ1-2; TRBD1 matches at 9 bases. Germline-derived CDR1 and CDR2 are SGDLS and YYNGEE. V was clipped by 3 bases and J by 7 bases; unmatched bases: 7. The CDR3 loop spans 14 amino acids.

This clone appeared a single time. This chain uses TRBV27 with TRBJ2-5, with 8 bases fitting TRBD2. The CDR3 covers 14 residues. CDR1 is MNHEY and CDR2 is SMNVEV in the germline V gene (reference sequence). Trimming removed 5 bases from V and 5 bases from J; junction bases left unmatched: 7. Here the CDR3 DNA reads TGTGCCAGCAGTCTCAGGCTAGCGGGTGAGACCCAGTACTTC. It translates to CASSLRLAGETQYF.

The chain links TRBV19 to TRBJ1-6; D call uncertain. V was clipped by 6 bases and J by 9 bases, with 9 bases between them. This CDR3 is built from 12 residues. CDR1 and CDR2 from the germline V gene are LNHDA and SQIVND (reference sequence). The CDR3 DNA is TGTGCCAGTAGCCCCTTTGGTTCACCCCTCCACTTT. As protein: CASSPFGSPLHF.

The J gene is TRBJ2-7, the V gene TRBV28; the D gene is possibly TRBD1 (6 bases). Germline loops: CDR1 MDHEN, CDR2 SYDVKM. V was clipped by 3 bases and J by 2 bases, with 20 bases between them. The CDR3 is 17 amino acids. CDR3 DNA sequence: TGTGCCAGCAGTTTGAGCCTCGTGGGGGCGGCCGCCTACGAGCAGTACTTC. It translates to CASSLSLVGAAAYEQYF.

This clone was detected once. The genes are TRBV6-2 or TRBV6-3 and TRBJ2-1; 11 nucleotides line up with TRBD2. The CDR3 spans 16 residues. Germline assignment: CDR1 MNHEY and CDR2 SVGEGT. Germline trimming cut 6 bases from V and 0 bases from J; bases unmatched to any gene: 4. The CDR3 sequence is CASSDGTSGSYNEQFF. Here the CDR3 DNA reads TGTGCCAGCAGCGACGGGACTAGCGGCTCCTACAATGAGCAGTTCTTC.